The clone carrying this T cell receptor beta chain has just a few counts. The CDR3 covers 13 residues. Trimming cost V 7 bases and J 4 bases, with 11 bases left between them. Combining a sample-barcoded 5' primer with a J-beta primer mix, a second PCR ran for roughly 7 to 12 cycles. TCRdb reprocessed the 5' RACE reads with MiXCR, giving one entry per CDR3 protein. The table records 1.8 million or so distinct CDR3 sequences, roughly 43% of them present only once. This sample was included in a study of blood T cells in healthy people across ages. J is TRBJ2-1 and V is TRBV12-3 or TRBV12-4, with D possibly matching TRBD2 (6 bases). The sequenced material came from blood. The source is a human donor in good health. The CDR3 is CASTAGPYNEQFF. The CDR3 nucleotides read TGTGCCAGCACGGCGGGACCGTACAATGAGCAGTTCTTC.